The clone carrying this TCR beta chain showed up many times. The entry originates in a study of Graves' ophthalmopathy and Graves' hyperthyroidism. Scientists amplified the TCR beta CDR3 regions from RNA transcripts. RT-PCR was first run with HTBI primers, then multiplex PCR in a second round. From the multiplex PCR reads, TCRdb called clonotypes with MiXCR, one entry per CDR3 protein. The sample holds almost 750,000 distinct CDR3 sequences, approximately 40% seen once. Germline V lookup: CDR1 SGDLS, CDR2 YYNGEE. The CDR3 loop spans 14 amino acids. Trimming removed 7 bases at V and 10 bases at J, with 18 bases between.

This sequence was found in an adult man with Graves' ophthalmopathy. The sequenced material came from peripheral blood. This rearrangement joins TRBV9 to TRBJ1-6, with D perhaps TRBD1 (5 bases). CDR3 in amino acids: CASGPRDAESPLHF. As DNA, the CDR3 is TGTGCCAGCGGACCACGGGACGCTGAATCACCCCTCCACTTT.